One and the same sample provided the 9 T cell receptor beta chains below, sequenced in a study of T cell repertoires in cytomegalovirus infection. Their recognized antigens are unknown. MiXCR, applied by TCRdb to the reads, yields one record per CDR3 protein. This table holds about 340,000 distinct CDR3 sequences, 25% to 30% found once. The sequencing here drew on cultured PBMCs, taken from culture after CMV antigen stimulation. The receptors here all came from a human donor in good health (CMV status not recorded). Some clones in this sample may be carry-over from other donors' samples.

The chain joins TRBV5-1 to TRBJ1-1; no definite D call. Germline CDR1 and CDR2: SGHRS and YFSETQ. The CDR3 sequence is 14 residues long. Trimming cost V 6 bases and J 0 bases, with 12 bases left between them. Here the CDR3 reads CASNLGTLNTEAFF. DNA for the CDR3: TGCGCCAGCAATCTGGGAACGTTGAACACTGAAGCTTTCTTT. Looking up the rest from reference TRBV5-1 and TRBJ1-1 gives the full variable domain: KAGVTQTPRYLIKTRGQQVTLSCSPISGHRSVSWYQQTPGQGLQFLFEYFSETQRNKGNFPGRFSGRQFSNSRSEMNVSTLELGDSALYLCASNLGTLNTEAFFGQGTRLTVV.

This clonotype was picked up many times. This chain uses TRBV7-2 with TRBJ1-1; no reliable D call. Germline lookup yields CDR1 SGHTA and CDR2 FQGNSA. Between the trimmed V and J ends, which lost 6 bases and 1 base, there was a span of 30 bases. The CDR3 length is 20 residues. CDR3 loop: CASRHDALSPSRRPNTEAFF. CDR3 coding DNA: TGTGCCAGCAGGCATGATGCTCTTAGCCCGAGTCGTCGGCCGAACACTGAAGCTTTCTTT.

This chain links TRBV7-2 with TRBJ2-1; tentative D call: TRBD1 (5 bases). Germline V CDR1 and CDR2: SGHTA, FQGNSA. This CDR3 is built from 14 residues. Deletions cut 6 bases from V and 8 bases from J, with 17 bases between. CDR3 coding DNA: TGTGCCAGCAGATTGGGGCCCGGGTGGGATGAGCAGTTCTTC. This codes for CASRLGPGWDEQFF.

The chain is built from TRBV6-9 and TRBJ1-5, with D possibly matching TRBD1 (6 bases). The CDR3 extends over 18 amino acids. Germline V gene data show CDR1 as MNHGY and CDR2 as SVAAGI. The germline V and J ends were trimmed by 4 bases and 5 bases, with 24 bases remaining between them. The CDR3 DNA sequence: TGTGCCAGCAGTTTGCCCCTGGGGACACCGAGAGTGTATCAGCCCCAGCATTTT. Protein product: CASSLPLGTPRVYQPQHF.

V and J are TRBV7-2 and TRBJ1-5; D is uncertain. The V and J ends lost 1 base and 0 bases respectively, with 7 bases between them. CDR1 is SGHTA and CDR2 is FQGNSA in the germline V gene. This CDR3 spans 15 amino acids. CDR3 region: CASSLEHFSNQPQHF. CDR3 nucleotides: TGTGCCAGCAGCTTAGAGCACTTTAGCAATCAGCCCCAGCATTTT.

The V call is TRBV6-5, the J call TRBJ1-6; D may be TRBD1 (5 bases). CDR1 and CDR2 (germline): MNHEY, SVGAGI. Trimming removed 5 bases from V and 4 bases from J, with 9 bases in between. The CDR3 has 14 residues. CDR3 sequence reads: CASSRGRYNSPLHF. The DNA for the CDR3 is TGTGCCAGCAGTCGGGGACGGTATAATTCACCCCTCCACTTT.

This clonotype occurred a few times. The gene calls are TRBV10-2 and TRBJ1-2, with 8 nucleotides matching TRBD1. V trimming: 7 bases; J trimming: 2 bases; junction bases outside the gene matches: 9. The CDR3 runs 15 residues. Germline V gene sequence: CDR1 WSHSY, CDR2 SAAADI. The CDR3 loop is CASTGQGRPNYGYTF. Written as DNA, the CDR3 is TGCGCCAGCACCGGACAGGGAAGACCCAACTATGGCTACACCTTC.

The chain employs TRBV7-2 and TRBJ1-2; perhaps TRBD1 as D (5 bases). CDR3 length: 14 amino acids. Trimming shortened V by 3 bases and J by 6 bases, and 14 bases separated the two germline ends. Germline CDR1 is SGHTA and CDR2 is FQGNSA. DNA for the CDR3: TGTGCCAGCAGCTTCTTCAGGGTTTACGATGGCTACACCTTC. Its translation: CASSFFRVYDGYTF.

The rearrangement links TRBV19 to TRBJ2-1; maybe TRBD2 (7 bases). V lost 2 bases to trimming and J lost 4 bases, with 15 bases between them. The CDR3 is 16 residues long. Germline values: CDR1 LNHDA, CDR2 SQIVND (reference sequence). CDR3 sequence: CASSIISGGGYNEQFF. The DNA of the CDR3 is TGTGCCAGTAGTATAATTTCGGGGGGCGGTTACAATGAGCAGTTCTTC.